The sequence of this T cell receptor beta chain was determined in a study of blood T cells in healthy people across ages. Germline loops: CDR1 MGHRA, CDR2 YSYEKL. Trimming left V 0 bases short and J 2 bases short, with 10 bases between. The CDR3 has 15 amino acids. Study-wide results and caveats: Getting older went along with TCR beta diversity per million T cells dropping roughly linearly.

A remark on this clonotype: Its antigen is not identified.

The authors ran a second PCR of about 7 to 11 cycles using a sample-barcoded 5' primer and a J-beta primer mix. TCRdb processed the 5' RACE reads anew with MiXCR; each CDR3 protein has one entry. Of 550,000 to 600,000 distinct CDR3 sequences listed, roughly a quarter were seen once; the top ten hold roughly 20%. The sample consisted of blood. This TCR derives from a woman in her seventies in good health. The chain links TRBV4-1 to TRBJ2-5; possible D gene TRBD1, 5 bases. CDR3: CASSQDGAGQETQYF. In DNA, the CDR3 is TGCGCCAGCAGCCAAGATGGGGCAGGGCAAGAGACCCAGTACTTC.